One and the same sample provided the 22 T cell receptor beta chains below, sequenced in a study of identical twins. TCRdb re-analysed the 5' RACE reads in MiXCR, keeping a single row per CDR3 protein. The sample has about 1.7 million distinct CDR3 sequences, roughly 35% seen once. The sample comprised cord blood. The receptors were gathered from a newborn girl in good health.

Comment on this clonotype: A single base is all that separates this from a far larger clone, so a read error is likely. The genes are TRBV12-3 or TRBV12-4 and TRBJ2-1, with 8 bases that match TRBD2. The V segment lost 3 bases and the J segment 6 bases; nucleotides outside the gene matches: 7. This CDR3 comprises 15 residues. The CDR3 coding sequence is TGTGCCAGCAGTTTGGGACTAGTGGGAGCCAATGAGCAGTTCTTC. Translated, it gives CASSLGLVGANEQFF.

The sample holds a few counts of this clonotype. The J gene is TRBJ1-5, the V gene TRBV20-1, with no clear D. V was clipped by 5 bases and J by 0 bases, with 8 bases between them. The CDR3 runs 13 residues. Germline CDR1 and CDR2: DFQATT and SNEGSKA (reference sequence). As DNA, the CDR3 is TGCAGTGCTGCCCGGGCTAGCAATCAGCCCCAGCATTTT. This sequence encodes CSAARASNQPQHF.

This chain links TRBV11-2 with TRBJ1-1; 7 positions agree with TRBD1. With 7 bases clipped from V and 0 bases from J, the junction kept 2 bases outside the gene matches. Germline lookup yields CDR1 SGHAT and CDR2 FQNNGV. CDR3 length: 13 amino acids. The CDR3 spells CASIQGVNTEAFF. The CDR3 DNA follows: TGTGCCAGCATCCAGGGGGTGAACACTGAAGCTTTCTTT.

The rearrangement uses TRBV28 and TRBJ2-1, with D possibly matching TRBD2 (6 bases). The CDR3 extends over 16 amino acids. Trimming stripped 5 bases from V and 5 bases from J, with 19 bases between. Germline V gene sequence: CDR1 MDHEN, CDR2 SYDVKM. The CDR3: CASSLPTGTPNNEQFF. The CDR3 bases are TGTGCCAGCAGTCTACCGACCGGGACTCCCAACAATGAGCAGTTCTTC.

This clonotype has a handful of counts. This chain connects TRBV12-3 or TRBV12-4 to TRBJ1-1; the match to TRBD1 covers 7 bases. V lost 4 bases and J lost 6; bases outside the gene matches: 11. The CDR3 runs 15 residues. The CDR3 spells CASSSYAGGGAEAFF. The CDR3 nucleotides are TGTGCCAGCAGTTCTTACGCAGGGGGGGGGGCTGAAGCTTTCTTT.

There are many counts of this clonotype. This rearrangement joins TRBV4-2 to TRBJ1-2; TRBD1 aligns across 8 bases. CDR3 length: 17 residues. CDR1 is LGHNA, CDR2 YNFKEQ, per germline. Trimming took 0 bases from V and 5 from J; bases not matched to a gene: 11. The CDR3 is CASSQDSRTGLRYGYTF. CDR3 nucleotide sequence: TGTGCCAGCAGCCAAGACTCCCGGACAGGGTTAAGATATGGCTACACCTTC.

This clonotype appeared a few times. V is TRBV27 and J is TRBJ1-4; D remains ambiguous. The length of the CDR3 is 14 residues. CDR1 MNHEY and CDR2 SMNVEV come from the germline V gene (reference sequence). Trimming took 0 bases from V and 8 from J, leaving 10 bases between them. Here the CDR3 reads CASSLSVGVEKLFF. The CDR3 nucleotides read TGTGCCAGCAGTTTATCAGTTGGCGTGGAAAAACTGTTTTTT.

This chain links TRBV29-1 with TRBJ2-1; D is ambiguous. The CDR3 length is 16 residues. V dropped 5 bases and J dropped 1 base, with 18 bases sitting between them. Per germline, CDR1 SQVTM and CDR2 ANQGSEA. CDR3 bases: TGCAGCGTTCACGGCCCGATTTTTGGTTCCTACAATGAGCAGTTCTTC. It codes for CSVHGPIFGSYNEQFF.

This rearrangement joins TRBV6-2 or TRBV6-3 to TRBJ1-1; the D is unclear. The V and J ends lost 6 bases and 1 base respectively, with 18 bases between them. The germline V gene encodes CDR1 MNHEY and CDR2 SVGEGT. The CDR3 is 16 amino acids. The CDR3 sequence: CASSRAPVPQNTEAFF. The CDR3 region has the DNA TGTGCCAGCAGCCGTGCCCCGGTACCGCAGAACACTGAAGCTTTCTTT.

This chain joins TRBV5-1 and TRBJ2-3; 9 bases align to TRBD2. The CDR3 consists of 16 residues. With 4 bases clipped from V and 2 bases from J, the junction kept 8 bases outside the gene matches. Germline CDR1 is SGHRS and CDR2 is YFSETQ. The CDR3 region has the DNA TGCGCCAGCAGCCGAGTTACTAGCGGGCTCACAGATACGCAGTATTTT. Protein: CASSRVTSGLTDTQYF.

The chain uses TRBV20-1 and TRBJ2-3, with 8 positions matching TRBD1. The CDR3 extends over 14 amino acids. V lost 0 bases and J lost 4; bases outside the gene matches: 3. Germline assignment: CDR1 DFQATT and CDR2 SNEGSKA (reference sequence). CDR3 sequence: CSARENRGSDTQYF. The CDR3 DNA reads TGCAGTGCTAGAGAAAACAGGGGGTCAGATACGCAGTATTTT.

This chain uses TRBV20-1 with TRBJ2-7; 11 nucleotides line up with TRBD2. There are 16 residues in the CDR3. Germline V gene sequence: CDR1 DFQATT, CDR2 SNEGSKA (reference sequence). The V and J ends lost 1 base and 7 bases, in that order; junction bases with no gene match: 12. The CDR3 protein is CSARVPGLAVSNEQYF. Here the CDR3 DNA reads TGCAGTGCTAGAGTTCCGGGACTAGCGGTGTCCAATGAGCAGTACTTC.

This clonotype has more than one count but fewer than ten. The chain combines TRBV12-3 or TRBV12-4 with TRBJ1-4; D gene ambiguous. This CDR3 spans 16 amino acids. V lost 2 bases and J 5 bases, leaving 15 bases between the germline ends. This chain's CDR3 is CASSLMSLRNNEKLFF. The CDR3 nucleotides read TGTGCCAGCAGTTTAATGTCGTTGCGAAACAATGAAAAACTGTTTTTT.

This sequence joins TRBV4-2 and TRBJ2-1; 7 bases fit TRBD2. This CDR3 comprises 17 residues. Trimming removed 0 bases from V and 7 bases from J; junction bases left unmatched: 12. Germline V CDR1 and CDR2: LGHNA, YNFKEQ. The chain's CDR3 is CASSQERRGSDENEQFF. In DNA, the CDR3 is TGTGCCAGCAGCCAAGAGCGGCGGGGGAGCGATGAGAATGAGCAGTTCTTC.

The CDR3 spells CASSLAGGVIDTQYF. CDR3 nucleotide sequence: TGCGCCAGCAGCTTGGCCGGCGGAGTCATAGATACGCAGTATTTT. The chain recombines TRBV5-1 with TRBJ2-3; D gene ambiguous. Per germline, CDR1 SGHRS and CDR2 YFSETQ. V gave up 0 bases and J gave up 5 bases, with 13 bases separating them. CDR3 length: 15 amino acids.

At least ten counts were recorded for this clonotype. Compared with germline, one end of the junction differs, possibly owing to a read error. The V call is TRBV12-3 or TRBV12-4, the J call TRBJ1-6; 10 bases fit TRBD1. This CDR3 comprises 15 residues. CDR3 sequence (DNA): TGCGCCAGCAGCTTGGCAGGACAGGGGGGTTCACCCCTCCACTTT. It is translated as CASSLAGQGGSPLHF.

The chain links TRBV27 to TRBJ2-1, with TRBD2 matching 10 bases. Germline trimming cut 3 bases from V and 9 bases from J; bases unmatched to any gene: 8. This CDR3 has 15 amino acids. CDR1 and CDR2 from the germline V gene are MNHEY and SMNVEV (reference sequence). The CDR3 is CASSFPGLAAFEQFF. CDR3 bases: TGTGCCAGCAGTTTCCCCGGACTAGCGGCCTTTGAGCAGTTCTTC.

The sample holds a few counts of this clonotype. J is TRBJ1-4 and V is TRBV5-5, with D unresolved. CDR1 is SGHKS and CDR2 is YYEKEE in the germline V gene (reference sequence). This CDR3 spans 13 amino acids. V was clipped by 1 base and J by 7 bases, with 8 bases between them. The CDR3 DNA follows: TGTGCCAGCAGCTTGTTAACTGTTGAAAAACTGTTTTTT. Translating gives CASSLLTVEKLFF.

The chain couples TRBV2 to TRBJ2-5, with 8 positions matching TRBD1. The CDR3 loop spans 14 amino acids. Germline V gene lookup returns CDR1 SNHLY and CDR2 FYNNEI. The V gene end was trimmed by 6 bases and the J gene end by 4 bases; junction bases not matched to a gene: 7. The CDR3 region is CASRRDRGGETQYF. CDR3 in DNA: TGTGCCAGCAGGCGAGACAGGGGCGGAGAGACCCAGTACTTC.

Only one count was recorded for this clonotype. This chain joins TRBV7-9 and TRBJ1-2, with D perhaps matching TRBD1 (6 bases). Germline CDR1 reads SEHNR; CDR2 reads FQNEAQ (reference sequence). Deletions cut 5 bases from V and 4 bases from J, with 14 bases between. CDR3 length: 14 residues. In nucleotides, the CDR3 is TGTGCCAGCAGCGTAGAAACAGGGAGCTATGGCTACACCTTC. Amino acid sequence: CASSVETGSYGYTF. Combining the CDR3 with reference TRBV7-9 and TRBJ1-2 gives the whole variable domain DTGVSQNPRHKITKRGQNVTFRCDPISEHNRLYWYRQTLGQGPEFLTYFQNEAQLEKSRLLSDRFSAERPKGSFSTLEIQRTEQGDSAMYLCASSVETGSYGYTFGSGTRLTVV.

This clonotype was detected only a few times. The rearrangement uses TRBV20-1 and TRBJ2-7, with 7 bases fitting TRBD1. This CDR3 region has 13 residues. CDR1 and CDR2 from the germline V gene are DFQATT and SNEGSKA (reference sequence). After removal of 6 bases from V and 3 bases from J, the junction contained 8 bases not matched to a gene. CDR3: CSAGSDRRYEQYF. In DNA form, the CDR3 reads TGCAGTGCGGGCTCGGACAGGCGCTACGAGCAGTACTTC.

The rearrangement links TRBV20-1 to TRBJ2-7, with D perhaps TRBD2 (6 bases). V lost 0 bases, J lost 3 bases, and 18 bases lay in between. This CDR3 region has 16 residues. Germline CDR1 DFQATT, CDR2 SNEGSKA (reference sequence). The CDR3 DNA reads TGCAGTGCTAGAGACCTCTCTCCTAGCGCCCGCTACGAGCAGTACTTC. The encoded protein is CSARDLSPSARYEQYF.